Presented here are 4 T cell receptor beta chains from one specimen sequenced in a study of T cell responses to AZD1222 COVID-19 vaccine. TCRdb's table, derived via immunoSEQ multiplex PCR, lists solely in-frame clones and lacks some. The table has some 140,000 clones, about 86% seen once. The sample in question was peripheral blood, obtained on day 0 of MenACWY control vaccination. Receptors were obtained from an adult in good health.

The chain employs TRBV9 and TRBJ1-4; the match to TRBD1 covers 7 bases. Trimming took 2 bases from V and 1 from J; bases not matched to a gene: 5. The germline CDR1 and CDR2 sequences are SGDLS and YYNGEE. The length of the CDR3 is 16 residues. The CDR3 sequence: CASSVGTAITNEKLFF. The CDR3 region has the DNA TGTGCCAGCAGCGTCGGGACAGCGATAACTAATGAAAAACTGTTTTTT.

This clone appeared a single time. At one end, the junction sequence differs from germline, possibly due to a read error. CDR3 nucleotide sequence: TGCGCCAGCAGTGACGGGGCAATTTTCGGCCGGAAGGCGTTC. It yields the protein CASSDGAIFGRKAF. The rearrangement links TRBV10-1 to TRBJ1-2, with D maybe TRBD1 (5 bases). The CDR3 sequence is 14 residues long. Germline CDR1 WNHNN, CDR2 SYGVQD (reference sequence).

V is TRBV11-2 and J is TRBJ2-4, with D perhaps TRBD1 or TRBD2 (6 bases each). Trimming stripped 4 bases from V and 9 bases from J, with 16 bases between. This CDR3 region has 14 residues. CDR1 is SGHAT and CDR2 is FQNNGV in the germline V gene. DNA of the CDR3: TGTGCCAGCAGCTCCGTTGAAGGGGGGAGCATTCAGTACTTC. The encoded protein is CASSSVEGGSIQYF.

The V call is TRBV19, the J call TRBJ1-1, with a weak D call TRBD1 (5 bases). Germline V gene data show CDR1 as LNHDA and CDR2 as SQIVND (reference sequence). Trimming took 6 bases from V and 4 from J, leaving 12 bases between them. This CDR3 comprises 13 residues. The CDR3 nucleotides are TGTGCCAGTAGGAAGGGACGAGGCACTGAAGCTTTCTTT. Translation gives CASRKGRGTEAFF.